These 31 T cell receptor beta chains were all obtained from the same sample, sequenced in a study of T cell repertoires in cytomegalovirus infection. No antigen has been identified for these receptors. TCRdb reprocessed the reads via MiXCR and lists one record per CDR3 protein. The sample holds 900,000 to 950,000 distinct CDR3 sequences; around 32% are singletons and the top ten take around an eighth. This specimen was cultured CD8+ T cells from PBMCs, taken from culture after CMV antigen stimulation. The receptors come from a human donor in good health (CMV status not recorded). Some clones in this sample may be carry-over from other donors' samples.

This chain connects TRBV5-4 to TRBJ1-2, with 8 nucleotides matching TRBD1. The length of the CDR3 is 14 residues. J was trimmed by 7 bases and V by 5 bases; bases with no gene match: 10. The germline V gene has CDR1 SGHNT and CDR2 YYREEE (reference sequence). CDR3 loop: CASRETGGKAGYTF. The CDR3 DNA is TGTGCCAGCAGGGAAACAGGGGGTAAAGCTGGCTACACCTTC.

CDR3 sequence: CASSYAHTLYNEQFF. The CDR3 DNA sequence: TGTGCCAGCAGTTACGCCCACACCCTATACAATGAGCAGTTCTTC. This chain joins TRBV6-1 and TRBJ2-1; D gene uncertain. Germline-derived CDR1 and CDR2 are MNHNS and SASEGT. V shed 5 bases and J shed 4 bases, with 15 bases lying between them. The CDR3 has 15 residues.

The chain combines TRBV12-5 with TRBJ2-7; TRBD1 aligns across 7 bases. Germline CDR1 reads LGHNT; CDR2 reads FRNRAP. Losses at the gene ends were 6 bases for V and 6 bases for J; bases not matched to a gene: 8. This CDR3 spans 13 amino acids. CDR3 sequence reads: CASGGGQIGEQYF. The CDR3, as DNA: TGTGCTAGTGGAGGGGGACAGATAGGCGAGCAGTACTTC.

The V call is TRBV6-5, the J call TRBJ1-2; D might be TRBD1 (6 bases). V was shortened by 6 bases and J by 1 base, with 9 bases between the two germline ends. This CDR3 comprises 13 residues. Germline assignment: CDR1 MNHEY and CDR2 SVGAGI. The CDR3 sequence is CASRQGLNYGYTF. DNA for the CDR3: TGTGCCAGCAGACAGGGCCTTAACTATGGCTACACCTTC.

V usage is TRBV7-9 and J usage is TRBJ1-1; D gene uncertain. The length of the CDR3 is 13 residues. In germline, CDR1 is SEHNR, CDR2 FQNEAQ (reference sequence). Trimming took off 1 base at V and 3 bases at J, with 6 bases between the two ends. The chain's CDR3 is CASSLDGYTEAFF. The CDR3 DNA follows: TGTGCCAGCAGCTTAGATGGCTACACTGAAGCTTTCTTT.

The chain is built from TRBV4-1 and TRBJ1-1; a possible D gene is TRBD1 (5 bases). Germline lookup yields CDR1 MGHRA and CDR2 YSYEKL. This CDR3 has 15 amino acids. V lost 4 bases to trimming and J lost 4 bases, with 16 bases between them. The CDR3 coding sequence is TGCGCCAGCAGCCCAGAGGAAGGGGTAGGCACTGAAGCTTTCTTT. Its translation is CASSPEEGVGTEAFF.

This clonotype was counted between two and nine times. The J gene is TRBJ2-5, the V gene TRBV9; D might be TRBD2 (6 bases). CDR1 is SGDLS, CDR2 YYNGEE, per germline. The CDR3 totals 13 residues. Deletions cut 3 bases from V and 3 bases from J, with 9 bases between. This CDR3 reads CASSDTGEETQYF. For the CDR3, the DNA is TGTGCCAGCAGCGACACGGGGGAAGAGACCCAGTACTTC.

The genes are TRBV18 and TRBJ1-1; D is perhaps TRBD1 (6 bases). Trimming cost V 2 bases and J 4 bases, with 17 bases left between them. The germline V gene has CDR1 KGHSH and CDR2 LQKENI. The CDR3 totals 16 residues. The CDR3 reads CASSPRAGEVGTEAFF. The CDR3 DNA follows: TGTGCCAGCTCACCAAGGGCAGGGGAAGTCGGCACTGAAGCTTTCTTT.

The V gene is TRBV20-1, the J gene TRBJ1-2, with TRBD1 as a possible D gene (5 bases). The CDR3 spans 15 residues. With 2 bases removed from V and 2 bases from J, the gap between germline ends came to 15 bases. Germline V gives CDR1 DFQATT, CDR2 SNEGSKA (reference sequence). For the CDR3, the DNA is TGCAGTGCTAGAAGTCGAGGGGCCCTAAACTATGGCTACACCTTC. As protein: CSARSRGALNYGYTF.

The table lists this clonotype with a few counts. The CDR3 loop is CASSIRDRGFDEQFF. The CDR3, as DNA: TGTGCCAGTAGTATAAGGGACAGGGGGTTTGATGAGCAGTTCTTC. This rearrangement joins TRBV19 to TRBJ2-1, with 11 bases fitting TRBD1. Trimming removed 2 bases from V and 8 bases from J; junction bases left unmatched: 5. There are 15 residues in the CDR3. From germline, CDR1 is LNHDA and CDR2 SQIVND (reference sequence).

This clonotype was detected a few times. The V and J genes are TRBV27 and TRBJ2-3; no reliable D call. Germline lookup yields CDR1 MNHEY and CDR2 SMNVEV (reference sequence). The CDR3 runs to 15 residues. The V end was cut by 2 bases, the J end by 4 bases, with 13 bases between. DNA for the CDR3: TGTGCCAGCAGTTTAAGGTTTGCGGATGCAGATACGCAGTATTTT. Protein sequence: CASSLRFADADTQYF.

This clonotype has more than one count but fewer than ten. This chain connects TRBV7-6 to TRBJ2-2; 9 bases map to TRBD2. Trimming removed 0 bases from V and 1 base from J; junction bases left unmatched: 9. The CDR3 extends over 19 amino acids. Germline V gene sequence: CDR1 SGHVS, CDR2 FNYEAQ. CDR3 residues: CASSLAGYSGGLNTGELFF. CDR3 nucleotides: TGTGCCAGCAGCTTAGCTGGTTATAGCGGGGGCCTGAACACCGGGGAGCTGTTTTTT.

The CDR3 sequence is CASSARDRVATNEKLFF. The DNA of the CDR3 is TGTGCCAGCAGTGCTAGGGACAGGGTTGCAACTAATGAAAAACTGTTTTTT. The chain couples TRBV6-1 to TRBJ1-4; 9 bases map to TRBD1. CDR3 length: 17 amino acids. CDR1 and CDR2 (germline): MNHNS, SASEGT. The J segment lost 0 bases and the V segment lost 4 bases, leaving 6 bases of the junction unmatched.

In regard to this clonotype: A junction boundary mismatches the germline segment, possibly from a read error. DNA for the CDR3: TGTGCCAACAGTCTCCAACAGGGTTCGCAGTATTTT. Protein sequence: CANSLQQGSQYF. V gene TRBV12-3 or TRBV12-4 combines with J gene TRBJ2-3, with D possibly TRBD1 on 6 matching bases. This CDR3 region has 12 residues.

CDR3 bases: TGCGCCAGCAGTGGGGGGAGTTCATATAACAATGAGCAGTTCTTC. Translating gives CASSGGSSYNNEQFF. The chain combines TRBV10-1 with TRBJ2-1, with D possibly being TRBD1 or TRBD2 (5 bases each). Deletions cut 4 bases from V and 5 bases from J, with 15 bases between. CDR1 is WNHNN and CDR2 is SYGVQD in the germline V gene (reference sequence). The CDR3 extends over 15 amino acids.

The V gene is TRBV28, the J gene TRBJ1-3, with 8 positions matching TRBD1. Trimming removed 3 bases from V and 3 bases from J; junction bases left unmatched: 7. CDR1 MDHEN and CDR2 SYDVKM come from the germline V gene. This CDR3 is 16 amino acids long. The CDR3 nucleotides read TGTGCCAGCAGTTTTAGTGACAGGGGAGGTGGAAACACCATATATTTT. Translated: CASSFSDRGGGNTIYF.

This clonotype was recorded a few times. This chain uses TRBV7-9 with TRBJ2-5; TRBD2 aligns across 9 bases. V gave up 0 bases and J gave up 4 bases; unmatched junction bases: 6. The germline V gene has CDR1 SEHNR and CDR2 FQNEAQ (reference sequence). The CDR3 is made up of 16 amino acids. CDR3: CASSLALAGAAETQYF. The CDR3 coding sequence is TGTGCCAGCAGCTTAGCGTTAGCGGGGGCCGCAGAGACCCAGTACTTC.

This rearrangement joins TRBV6-5 to TRBJ2-1; D perhaps matches TRBD1 (7 bases). In germline, CDR1 is MNHEY, CDR2 SVGAGI. V lost 4 bases and J 6 bases, leaving 10 bases between the germline ends. This CDR3 contains 13 residues. The CDR3: CASSSGGFNEQFF. The DNA of the CDR3 is TGTGCCAGCAGTTCAGGGGGGTTCAATGAGCAGTTCTTC.

CDR3 in DNA: TGTGCCACCAGTAAAGGACTAGGAGGTCGCAATGAGCAGTTCTTC. It codes for CATSKGLGGRNEQFF. The chain joins TRBV15 to TRBJ2-1; 7 bases are shared with TRBD2. V gave up 6 bases and J gave up 6 bases; unmatched junction bases: 11. The length of the CDR3 is 15 residues. Per germline, CDR1 LNHNV and CDR2 YYDKDF (reference sequence). Together with reference TRBV15 and TRBJ2-1, the CDR3 gives the full variable domain: DAMVIQNPRYQVTQFGKPVTLSCSQTLNHNVMYWYQQKSSQAPKLLFHYYDKDFNNEADTPDNFQSRRPNTSFCFLDIRSPGLGDTAMYLCATSKGLGGRNEQFFGPGTRLTVL.

This clonotype was found a few times. This sequence joins TRBV27 and TRBJ2-3; 7 bases fit TRBD1. From germline, CDR1 is MNHEY and CDR2 SMNVEV (reference sequence). The junction had 7 bases not matched to a gene; V was cut back by 5 bases and J by 5 bases. The CDR3 has 14 residues. Here the CDR3 DNA reads TGTGCCAGCAGTGATACAGGGGTTCTAGATACGCAGTATTTT. Its translation is CASSDTGVLDTQYF.

This clonotype appeared a few times. The rearrangement links TRBV6-6 to TRBJ1-1, with 7 nucleotides matching TRBD1. This CDR3 region has 16 residues. Germline values: CDR1 MNHNY, CDR2 SVGAGI (reference sequence). Trimming took 2 bases from V and 1 from J; bases not matched to a gene: 7. The CDR3 DNA sequence: TGTGCCAGCAGTTACGATCCAGGGGGGAAGAACACTGAAGCTTTCTTT. Amino acid sequence: CASSYDPGGKNTEAFF.

The chain's CDR3 is CASSIHSGAYNEQFF. DNA of the CDR3: TGTGCCAGTAGTATTCATAGCGGGGCCTACAATGAGCAGTTCTTC. V gene TRBV19 combines with J gene TRBJ2-1, with 8 bases aligning to TRBD2. The J segment lost 2 bases and the V segment lost 3 bases, leaving 3 bases of the junction unmatched. Germline V lookup: CDR1 LNHDA, CDR2 SQIVND (reference sequence). The CDR3 length is 15 residues.

The CDR3 sequence is CASSLQGPVLLDTQYF. The CDR3 nucleotides are TGTGCCAGCAGCTTACAGGGTCCTGTACTCCTGGATACGCAGTATTTT. The chain carries TRBV5-6 and TRBJ2-3; possible D gene TRBD1, 6 bases. The germline gives CDR1 SGHDT, CDR2 YYEEEE. This CDR3 comprises 16 residues. V was cut by 2 bases and J by 6 bases, with 19 bases left in between.

This rearrangement joins TRBV2 to TRBJ2-7; D possibly corresponds to TRBD1 (6 bases). The CDR3 runs 14 residues. Trimming left V 5 bases short and J 5 bases short, with 16 bases between. Germline V lookup: CDR1 SNHLY, CDR2 FYNNEI. DNA of the CDR3: TGTGCCAGCAGTTTGGGTTTTCGACAGGACGAGCAGTACTTC. Translation gives CASSLGFRQDEQYF.

This clonotype was picked up a small number of times. This chain joins TRBV5-7 and TRBJ1-1, with 7 bases identical to TRBD1. TRBV5-7 is sorted into the ORF group, with uncertain function. The ends lost 0 bases at V and 7 bases at J; junction bases unmatched: 12. This CDR3 has 16 amino acids. The CDR3 is CASSLVGEGRTGEAFF. CDR3 DNA sequence: TGTGCCAGCAGCTTGGTGGGGGAGGGCCGGACAGGTGAAGCTTTCTTT.

In its sample, this clonotype was seen a few times. V and J are TRBV5-4 and TRBJ2-5; no reliable D call. V gave up 1 base and J gave up 2 bases, with 6 bases separating them. The CDR3 spans 13 residues. Germline V CDR1 and CDR2: SGHNT, YYREEE (reference sequence). In DNA form, the CDR3 reads TGTGCCAGCAGCTTGTACGAACAAGAGACCCAGTACTTC. It encodes CASSLYEQETQYF.

This clonotype was seen once. The germline gene is not matched at one end of the junction; a read error may be the cause. The chain has TRBV11-3 and TRBJ2-2, with D possibly called TRBD1 or TRBD2 (6 bases each). CDR3 size: 17 residues. CDR1 SGHNT and CDR2 YENEEA come from the germline V gene. The CDR3 loop reads CANSPSWGAGNTGELFF. CDR3 bases: TGTGCCAACAGCCCTTCGTGGGGGGCAGGGAACACCGGGGAGCTGTTTTTT.

The genes are TRBV6-5 and TRBJ2-5, with D possibly being TRBD1 or TRBD2 (6 bases each). CDR1 and CDR2 (germline): MNHEY, SVGAGI. V was pared by 5 bases and J by 5 bases, with 12 bases between. The CDR3 extends over 13 amino acids. DNA of the CDR3: TGTGCCAGCAGTGGGGGGCGTTGGGAGACCCAGTACTTC. This sequence encodes CASSGGRWETQYF.

This sequence joins TRBV4-3 and TRBJ2-1; D may be TRBD2 (7 bases). CDR1 is LGHNA, CDR2 YSLEER, per germline. Trimming took 3 bases from V and 8 from J, leaving 14 bases between them. The CDR3 totals 14 residues. The CDR3 nucleotides read TGCGCCAGCAGCCAGTTGGGGGCGGGAGATGAGCAGTTCTTC. This sequence encodes CASSQLGAGDEQFF.

The gene calls are TRBV20-1 and TRBJ1-1; TRBD1 agrees at 8 bases. Germline CDR1 reads DFQATT; CDR2 reads SNEGSKA (reference sequence). The length of the CDR3 is 17 residues. The trim removed 0 bases at V and 4 bases at J, leaving 13 bases unmatched. The CDR3 spells CSARDVSGGELGTEAFF. In DNA, the CDR3 is TGCAGTGCTAGAGATGTTTCAGGGGGCGAATTAGGCACTGAAGCTTTCTTT.

This rearrangement joins TRBV12-3 or TRBV12-4 to TRBJ2-1; TRBD2 agrees at 10 bases. The CDR3 is 15 amino acids. Germline trimming cut 1 base from V and 9 bases from J; bases unmatched to any gene: 6. The CDR3 DNA follows: TGTGCCAGCAGTTTAGAAGAGCGGGGGGGGTTTGAGCAGTTCTTC. Translating gives CASSLEERGGFEQFF.